The clone carrying this T cell receptor beta chain was recorded once. This sample was taken from a study of blood T cell repertoires in COVID-19. In the authors' methods: For nucleated cells, counts were estimated from reference gene primer amplification. Data came from immunoSEQ multiplex PCR; TCRdb stores just in-frame clones and leaves some out. V and J calls plus clone size are reproduced from that table; the DNA served to infer D and trimming. The sample lists 56,000 or so clones, approximately 84% occurring once. Germline V gene data show CDR1 as SGDLS and CDR2 as YYNGEE. The CDR3 contains 15 residues. Trimming left V 4 bases short and J 7 bases short, with 20 bases between.

This rearrangement joins TRBV9 to TRBJ1-2, with D perhaps TRBD1 (5 bases). Sequenced input: peripheral blood. The TCR originated in a human donor in a cohort sampled during active COVID-19. CDR3 in DNA: TGTGCCAGCAGCCCCGAGGGAGGGGCCGCCGGTGGCTACACCTTC. Translation gives CASSPEGGAAGGYTF.